This passage covers 16 T cell receptor beta chains from one sample sequenced in a study of T cells after yellow fever vaccination. From the 5' RACE reads, TCRdb called clonotypes with MiXCR, one entry per CDR3 protein. The table lists 130,000 or so distinct CDR3 sequences, about 16% of them singletons. Specimen: CD8+ T cells sorted from PBMCs, collected 5 days after the yellow fever booster vaccination. The receptors shown here come from a man between 18 and 35 years old who received the YFV17D yellow fever vaccine.

V is TRBV4-1 and J is TRBJ1-5, with D unresolved. Germline V gene lookup returns CDR1 MGHRA and CDR2 YSYEKL. With 4 bases removed from V and 4 bases from J, the gap between germline ends came to 11 bases. The CDR3 totals 14 residues. The CDR3 DNA follows: TGCGCCAGCAGCCCCTTTGGCCAGAATCAGCCCCAGCATTTT. It translates to CASSPFGQNQPQHF.

This clonotype appeared a few times. The chain carries TRBV29-1 and TRBJ2-3, with 8 bases fitting TRBD2. The CDR3 length is 15 residues. Trimming removed 2 bases from V and 1 base from J; junction bases left unmatched: 5. In germline, CDR1 is SQVTM, CDR2 ANQGSEA. CDR3 coding DNA: TGCAGCGTTGAAAGTAGCGGGGTTGGCACAGATACGCAGTATTTT. Its protein product is CSVESSGVGTDTQYF.

The chain uses TRBV7-3 and TRBJ2-2; the D gene is possibly TRBD1 (6 bases). The germline V gene encodes CDR1 SGHTA and CDR2 FQGTGA. V lost 8 bases and J lost 0, with 13 bases in between. This CDR3 comprises 15 residues. CDR3 loop: CASSRWGPNTGELFF. The CDR3 DNA follows: TGTGCCAGCTCTAGGTGGGGGCCGAACACCGGGGAGCTGTTTTTT.

V usage is TRBV18 and J usage is TRBJ2-7, with TRBD1 matching over 7 bases. The germline gives CDR1 KGHSH, CDR2 LQKENI. Trimming at V came to 4 bases and at J to 6 bases, leaving 3 bases not matched to a gene. CDR3 length: 12 amino acids. The CDR3 reads CASSRTGGEQYF. Here the CDR3 DNA reads TGTGCCAGCTCACGGACAGGAGGCGAGCAGTACTTC.

This clonotype was seen only a few times. This chain uses TRBV4-1 with TRBJ2-7; possibly TRBD1 for D (6 bases). CDR1 is MGHRA and CDR2 is YSYEKL in the germline V gene. The CDR3 has 14 residues. V was cut by 3 bases and J by 5 bases, with 14 bases left in between. The DNA for the CDR3 is TGCGCCAGCAGCCAGTATTTAACAGGGAACGAGCAGTACGTC. Protein sequence: CASSQYLTGNEQYV.

The chain has TRBV5-6 and TRBJ2-5, with 15 bases fitting TRBD2. Germline CDR1 reads SGHDT; CDR2 reads YYEEEE. The CDR3 is 19 residues long. The junction had 10 bases not matched to a gene; V was cut back by 3 bases and J by 1 base. The CDR3 region is CASSSSGTSGGYLQETQYF. The CDR3 DNA reads TGTGCCAGCAGCTCTTCAGGGACTAGCGGGGGGTACCTCCAAGAGACCCAGTACTTC.

This rearrangement joins TRBV7-3 to TRBJ2-2, with D possibly TRBD1 on 5 matching bases. The CDR3 totals 15 residues. CDR1 is SGHTA and CDR2 is FQGTGA in the germline V gene. With 5 bases removed from V and 5 bases from J, the gap between germline ends came to 15 bases. In nucleotides, the CDR3 is TGTGCCAGCAGCCTCGCCCAGGGTGGGACCGGGGAGCTGTTTTTT. Translated: CASSLAQGGTGELFF.

This sequence joins TRBV12-3 or TRBV12-4 and TRBJ2-4; D may be TRBD1 (5 bases). The CDR3 is made up of 15 amino acids. V was shortened by 1 base and J by 8 bases, with 15 bases between the two germline ends. CDR3 sequence (DNA): TGTGCCAGCAGTTTAGGGGGCAGGGATCGGGACATTCAGTACTTC. Translated, it gives CASSLGGRDRDIQYF.

The chain combines TRBV6-5 with TRBJ1-6; 8 bases line up with TRBD1. Germline-derived CDR1 and CDR2 are MNHEY and SVGAGI. This CDR3 comprises 15 residues. The trim removed 6 bases at V and 6 bases at J, leaving 7 bases unmatched. CDR3 in amino acids: CASRVRTGSNSPLHF. The CDR3 region has the DNA TGTGCCAGCAGGGTGAGGACAGGGAGTAATTCACCCCTCCACTTT.

This clonotype came up a few times. The chain links TRBV10-3 to TRBJ2-1, with TRBD2 matching 11 bases. There are 15 residues in the CDR3. Germline CDR1 is ENHRY and CDR2 is SYGVKD. With 7 bases clipped from V and 6 bases from J, the junction kept 8 bases outside the gene matches. In DNA form, the CDR3 reads TGTGCCATCAAAGATAGCGGGGGGGCTGGCAATGAGCAGTTCTTC. Protein: CAIKDSGGAGNEQFF.

The V and J genes are TRBV29-1 and TRBJ1-2; no reliable D call. The germline V and J ends were trimmed by 4 bases and 1 base, with 7 bases remaining between them. Germline CDR1 is SQVTM and CDR2 is ANQGSEA. The CDR3 runs to 12 residues. DNA of the CDR3: TGCAGCGTTGTACAGAATAACTATGGCTACACCTTC. Encoded protein: CSVVQNNYGYTF. Full variable domain (rest looked up from reference TRBV29-1 and TRBJ1-2): SAVISQKPSRDICQRGTSLTIQCQVDSQVTMMFWYRQQPGQSLTLIATANQGSEATYESGFVIDKFPISRPNLTFSTLTVSNMSPEDSSIYLCSVVQNNYGYTFGSGTRLTVV.

This clonotype occurred many times. This sequence joins TRBV4-3 and TRBJ2-1; 7 bases agree with TRBD1. V was clipped by 4 bases and J by 4 bases; unmatched bases: 7. The CDR3 has 15 amino acids. Germline V CDR1 and CDR2: LGHNA, YSLEER. DNA of the CDR3: TGCGCCAGCAGCCCAGGGACAGCAAATTACAATGAGCAGTTCTTC. As protein: CASSPGTANYNEQFF.

The sample holds one count of this clonotype. The chain recombines TRBV4-3 with TRBJ2-1; D is ambiguous. Germline V CDR1 and CDR2: LGHNA, YSLEER. This CDR3 contains 14 residues. V lost 4 bases, J lost 8 bases, and 15 bases lay in between. CDR3 region: CASSPEGGWDEQFF. The CDR3 DNA reads as TGCGCCAGCAGCCCAGAAGGTGGTTGGGATGAGCAGTTCTTC.

The sample holds many counts of this clonotype. The rearrangement links TRBV20-1 to TRBJ2-1; the match to TRBD2 covers 8 bases. Trimming removed 0 bases from V and 5 bases from J; junction bases left unmatched: 6. The CDR3 is 15 residues long. The germline CDR1 and CDR2 sequences are DFQATT and SNEGSKA (reference sequence). CDR3 protein: CSARETGGRDNEQFF. DNA of the CDR3: TGCAGTGCTAGAGAGACGGGGGGGAGGGACAATGAGCAGTTCTTC.

This clonotype occurred a few times. V gene TRBV20-1 combines with J gene TRBJ2-7; maybe TRBD1 (6 bases). The CDR3 extends over 14 amino acids. Germline V gives CDR1 DFQATT, CDR2 SNEGSKA (reference sequence). The V gene lost 1 base and the J gene lost 4 bases, with 14 bases spanning the gap. The CDR3: CSARAKDSLYEQYF. The CDR3 DNA follows: TGCAGTGCTAGAGCCAAGGACAGTCTTTACGAGCAGTACTTC.

This clonotype was observed a few times. The V and J genes are TRBV9 and TRBJ1-5, with 7 bases matching TRBD1. Germline V gene lookup returns CDR1 SGDLS and CDR2 YYNGEE. J was trimmed by 2 bases and V by 0 bases; bases with no gene match: 2. The CDR3 length is 15 residues. The CDR3 DNA reads as TGTGCCAGCAGCGTAGGGGACAGCGGCAATCAGCCCCAGCATTTT. It encodes CASSVGDSGNQPQHF.